Included here is one T cell receptor (beta chain) sequence, with context. The entry originates in a study of blood T cell repertoires in COVID-19. Whole-study context: Collection of acute and convalescent COVID-19 samples took place in the United States, Italy and Spain. Sources were T cells, B-cell-depleted T cells, or PBMCs; the material itself was cDNA or gDNA.

Profiled with immunoSEQ multiplex PCR; TCRdb holds only in-frame clones, not every one. Among around 230,000 clones, roughly 87% were seen once, and the ten largest hold more than 6%. The sequence derives from a man in his sixties who had recovered from COVID-19. Sequencing was done on a sample of peripheral blood.

The CDR3 DNA is TGTGCCAGCAGCTCCCGACAGCTTAGCACAGATACGCAGTATTTT. Translating gives CASSSRQLSTDTQYF. The J gene is TRBJ2-3, the V gene TRBV5-5; D is possibly TRBD1 (5 bases). The germline CDR1 and CDR2 sequences are SGHKS and YYEKEE (reference sequence). The CDR3 totals 15 residues. V was trimmed by 3 bases and J by 0 bases, leaving 11 bases between them.